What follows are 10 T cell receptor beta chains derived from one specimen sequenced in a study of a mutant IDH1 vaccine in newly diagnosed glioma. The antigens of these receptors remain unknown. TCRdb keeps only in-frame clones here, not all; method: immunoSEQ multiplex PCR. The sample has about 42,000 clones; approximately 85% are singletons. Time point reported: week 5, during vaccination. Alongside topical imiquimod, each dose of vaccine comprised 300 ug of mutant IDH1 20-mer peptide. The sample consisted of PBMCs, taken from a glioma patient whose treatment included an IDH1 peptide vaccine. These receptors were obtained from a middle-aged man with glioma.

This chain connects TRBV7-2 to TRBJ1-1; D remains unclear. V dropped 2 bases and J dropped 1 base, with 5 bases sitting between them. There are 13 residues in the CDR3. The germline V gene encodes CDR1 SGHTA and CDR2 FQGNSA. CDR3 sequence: CASSLTKNTEAFF. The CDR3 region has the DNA TGTGCCAGCAGCTTAACCAAGAACACTGAAGCTTTCTTT.

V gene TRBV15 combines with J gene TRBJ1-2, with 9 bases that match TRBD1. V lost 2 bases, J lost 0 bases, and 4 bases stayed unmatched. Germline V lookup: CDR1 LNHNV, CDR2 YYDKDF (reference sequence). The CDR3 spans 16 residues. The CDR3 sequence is CATSRTDRGTNYGYTF. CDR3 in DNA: TGTGCCACCAGCAGAACGGACAGGGGCACTAACTATGGCTACACCTTC.

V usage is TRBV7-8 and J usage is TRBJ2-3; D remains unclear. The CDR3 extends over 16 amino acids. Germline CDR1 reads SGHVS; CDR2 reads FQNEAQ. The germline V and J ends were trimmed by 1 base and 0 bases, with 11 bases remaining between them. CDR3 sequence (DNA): TGTGCCAGCAGCTTAGTAGGAGCACTTAGCACAGATACGCAGTATTTT. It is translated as CASSLVGALSTDTQYF. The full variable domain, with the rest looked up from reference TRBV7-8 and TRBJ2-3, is GAGVSQSPRYKVAKRGQDVALRCDPISGHVSLFWYQQALGQGPEFLTYFQNEAQLDKSGLPSDRFFAERPEGSVSTLKIQRTQQEDSAVYLCASSLVGALSTDTQYFGPGTRLTVL.

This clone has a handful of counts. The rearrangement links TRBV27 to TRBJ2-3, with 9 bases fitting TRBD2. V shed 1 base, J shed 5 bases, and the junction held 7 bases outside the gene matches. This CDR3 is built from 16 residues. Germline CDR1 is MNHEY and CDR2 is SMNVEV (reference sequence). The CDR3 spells CASSLYSGRDGDTQYF. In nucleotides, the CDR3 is TGTGCCAGCAGTTTATATAGCGGGAGAGATGGAGATACGCAGTATTTT.

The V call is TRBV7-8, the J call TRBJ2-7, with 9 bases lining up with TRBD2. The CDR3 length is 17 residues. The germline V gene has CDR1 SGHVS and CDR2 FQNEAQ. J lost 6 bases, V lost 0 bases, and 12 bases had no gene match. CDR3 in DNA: TGTGCCAGCAGCTTAGCCTTTTCGGGCGGGAGGGCCTCCGAGCAGTACTTC. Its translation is CASSLAFSGGRASEQYF. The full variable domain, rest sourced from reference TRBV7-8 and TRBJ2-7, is GAGVSQSPRYKVAKRGQDVALRCDPISGHVSLFWYQQALGQGPEFLTYFQNEAQLDKSGLPSDRFFAERPEGSVSTLKIQRTQQEDSAVYLCASSLAFSGGRASEQYFGPGTRLTVT.

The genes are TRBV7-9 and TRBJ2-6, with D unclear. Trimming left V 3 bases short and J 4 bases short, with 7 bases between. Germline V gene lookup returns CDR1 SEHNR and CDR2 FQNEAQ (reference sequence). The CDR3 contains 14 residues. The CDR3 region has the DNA TGTGCCAGCAGCTTGCTCTACGGGGCCAACGTCCTGACTTTC. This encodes CASSLLYGANVLTF.

The CDR3 DNA reads TGCAGCGTTGTGGGGGGAGATGGGATCACCGGGGAGCTGTTTTTT. It specifies CSVVGGDGITGELFF. V usage is TRBV29-1 and J usage is TRBJ2-2, with D perhaps TRBD2 (6 bases). The CDR3 contains 15 residues. Looked up from germline, CDR1 is SQVTM and CDR2 is ANQGSEA. Trimming took 4 bases from V and 4 from J, leaving 16 bases between them.

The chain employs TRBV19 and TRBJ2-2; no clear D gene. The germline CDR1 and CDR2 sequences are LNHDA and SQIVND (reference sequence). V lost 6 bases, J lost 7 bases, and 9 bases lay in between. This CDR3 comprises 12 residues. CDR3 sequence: CASSASVGELFF. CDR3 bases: TGTGCCAGTAGCGCGTCGGTCGGGGAGCTGTTTTTT.

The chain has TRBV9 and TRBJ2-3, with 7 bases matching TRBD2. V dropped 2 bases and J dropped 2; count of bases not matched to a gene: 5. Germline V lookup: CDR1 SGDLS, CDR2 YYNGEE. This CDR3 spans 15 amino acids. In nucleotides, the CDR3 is TGTGCCAGCAGCGTTCGACTAGCAGACACAGATACGCAGTATTTT. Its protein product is CASSVRLADTDTQYF.

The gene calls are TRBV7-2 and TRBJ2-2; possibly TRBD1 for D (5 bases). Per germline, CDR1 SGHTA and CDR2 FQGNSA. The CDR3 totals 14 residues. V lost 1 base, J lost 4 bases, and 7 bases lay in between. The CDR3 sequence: CASSLGQPTGELFF. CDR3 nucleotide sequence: TGTGCCAGCAGCTTAGGACAGCCCACCGGGGAGCTGTTTTTT.